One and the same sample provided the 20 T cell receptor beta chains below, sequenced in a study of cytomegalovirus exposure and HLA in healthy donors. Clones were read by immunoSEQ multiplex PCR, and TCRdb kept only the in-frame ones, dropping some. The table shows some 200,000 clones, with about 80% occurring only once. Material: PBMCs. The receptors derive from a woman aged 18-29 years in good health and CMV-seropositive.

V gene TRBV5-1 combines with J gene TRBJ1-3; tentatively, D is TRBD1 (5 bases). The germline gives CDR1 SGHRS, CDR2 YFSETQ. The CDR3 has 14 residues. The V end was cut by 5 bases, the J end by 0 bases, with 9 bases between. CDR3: CASRGALSGNTIYF. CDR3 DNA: TGCGCCAGCAGAGGGGCCCTCTCTGGAAACACCATATATTTT.

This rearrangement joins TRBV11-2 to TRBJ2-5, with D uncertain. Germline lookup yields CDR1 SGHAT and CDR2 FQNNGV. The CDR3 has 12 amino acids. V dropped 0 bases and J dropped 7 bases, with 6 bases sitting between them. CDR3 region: CASSLERGTQYF. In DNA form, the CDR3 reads TGTGCCAGCAGCTTAGAGAGAGGGACCCAGTACTTC.

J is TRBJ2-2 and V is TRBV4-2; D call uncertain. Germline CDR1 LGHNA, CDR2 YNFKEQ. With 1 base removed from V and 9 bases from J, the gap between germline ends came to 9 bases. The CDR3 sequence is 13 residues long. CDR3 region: CASSQAGPRELFF. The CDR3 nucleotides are TGTGCCAGCAGCCAAGCTGGGCCCCGGGAGCTGTTTTTT.

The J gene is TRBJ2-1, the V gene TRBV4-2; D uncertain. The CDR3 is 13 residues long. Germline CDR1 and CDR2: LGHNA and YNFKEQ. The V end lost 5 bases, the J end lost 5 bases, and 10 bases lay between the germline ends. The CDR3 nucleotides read TGTGCCAGCAGCGAACGGGTGAACAATGAGCAGTTCTTC. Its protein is CASSERVNNEQFF.

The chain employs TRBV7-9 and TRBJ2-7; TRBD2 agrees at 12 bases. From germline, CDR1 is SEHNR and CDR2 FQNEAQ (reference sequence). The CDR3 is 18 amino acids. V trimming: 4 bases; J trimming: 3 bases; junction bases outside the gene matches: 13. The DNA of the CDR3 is TGTGCCAGCAGCTCTAAACCCGGTAGGGGACTAGCGGGCTACGAGCAGTACTTC. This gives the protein CASSSKPGRGLAGYEQYF.

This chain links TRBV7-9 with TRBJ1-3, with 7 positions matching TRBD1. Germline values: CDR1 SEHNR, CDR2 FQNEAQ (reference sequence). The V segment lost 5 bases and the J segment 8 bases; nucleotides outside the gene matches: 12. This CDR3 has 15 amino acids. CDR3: CASSPPDRPPDTIYF. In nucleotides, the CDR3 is TGTGCCAGCAGCCCCCCGGACAGGCCTCCGGACACCATATATTTT. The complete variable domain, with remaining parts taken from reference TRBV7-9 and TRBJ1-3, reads DTGVSQNPRHKITKRGQNVTFRCDPISEHNRLYWYRQTLGQGPEFLTYFQNEAQLEKSRLLSDRFSAERPKGSFSTLEIQRTEQGDSAMYLCASSPPDRPPDTIYFGEGSWLTVV.

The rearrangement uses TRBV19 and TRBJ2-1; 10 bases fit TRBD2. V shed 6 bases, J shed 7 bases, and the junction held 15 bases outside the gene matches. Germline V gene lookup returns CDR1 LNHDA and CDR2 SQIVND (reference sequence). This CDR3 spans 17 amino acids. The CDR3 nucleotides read TGTGCCAGTAGCAGCCCGTCACTAGCGGGGCAACTAAATGAGCAGTTCTTC. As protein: CASSSPSLAGQLNEQFF.

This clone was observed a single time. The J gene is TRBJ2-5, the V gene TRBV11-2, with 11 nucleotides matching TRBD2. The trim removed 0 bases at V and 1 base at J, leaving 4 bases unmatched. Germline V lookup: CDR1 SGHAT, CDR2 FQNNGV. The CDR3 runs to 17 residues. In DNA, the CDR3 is TGTGCCAGCAGCTTAGAGGCTAGCGGGGGGCTCCAAGAGACCCAGTACTTC. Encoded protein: CASSLEASGGLQETQYF.

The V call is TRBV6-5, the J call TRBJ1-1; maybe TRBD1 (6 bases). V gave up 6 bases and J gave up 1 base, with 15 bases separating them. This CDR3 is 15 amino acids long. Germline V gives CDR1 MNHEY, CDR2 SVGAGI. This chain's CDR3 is CASSFRTEKNTEAFF. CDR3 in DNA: TGTGCCAGCAGCTTTAGGACAGAAAAGAACACTGAAGCTTTCTTT.

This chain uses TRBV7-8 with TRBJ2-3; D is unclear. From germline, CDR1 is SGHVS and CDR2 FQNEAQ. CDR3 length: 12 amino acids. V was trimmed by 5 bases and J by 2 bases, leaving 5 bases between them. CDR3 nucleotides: TGTGCCAGCAGCCCCTTCACAGATACGCAGTATTTT. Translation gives CASSPFTDTQYF.

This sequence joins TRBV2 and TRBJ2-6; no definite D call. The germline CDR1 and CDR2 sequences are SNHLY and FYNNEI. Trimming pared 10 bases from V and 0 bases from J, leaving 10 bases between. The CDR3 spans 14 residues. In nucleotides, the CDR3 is TGTGCCACCACAGCTTTCTCTGGGGCCAACGTCCTGACTTTC. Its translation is CATTAFSGANVLTF.

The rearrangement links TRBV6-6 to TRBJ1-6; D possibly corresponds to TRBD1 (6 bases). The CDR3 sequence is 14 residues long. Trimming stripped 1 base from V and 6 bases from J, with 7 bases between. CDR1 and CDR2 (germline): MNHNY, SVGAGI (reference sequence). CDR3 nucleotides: TGTGCCAGCAGTTACTACAGGGTTAATTCACCCCTCCACTTT. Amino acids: CASSYYRVNSPLHF.

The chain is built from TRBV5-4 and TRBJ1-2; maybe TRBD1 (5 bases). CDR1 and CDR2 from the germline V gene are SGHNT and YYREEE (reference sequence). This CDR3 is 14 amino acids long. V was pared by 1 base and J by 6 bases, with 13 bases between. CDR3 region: CASSLSGGGDGYTF. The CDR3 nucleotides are TGTGCCAGCAGCTTGTCGGGGGGAGGAGATGGCTACACCTTC.

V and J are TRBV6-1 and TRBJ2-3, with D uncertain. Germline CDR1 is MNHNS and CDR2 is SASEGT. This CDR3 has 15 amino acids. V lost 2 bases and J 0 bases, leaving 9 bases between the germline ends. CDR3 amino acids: CASSEQELSTDTQYF. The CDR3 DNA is TGTGCCAGCAGTGAACAGGAACTTAGCACAGATACGCAGTATTTT.

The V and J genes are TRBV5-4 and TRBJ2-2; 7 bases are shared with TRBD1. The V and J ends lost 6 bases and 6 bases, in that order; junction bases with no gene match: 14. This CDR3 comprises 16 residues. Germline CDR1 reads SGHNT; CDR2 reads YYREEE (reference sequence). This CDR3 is CASTFLVRGRPGELFF. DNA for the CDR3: TGTGCCAGCACCTTTTTGGTTAGGGGGCGCCCCGGGGAGCTGTTTTTT.

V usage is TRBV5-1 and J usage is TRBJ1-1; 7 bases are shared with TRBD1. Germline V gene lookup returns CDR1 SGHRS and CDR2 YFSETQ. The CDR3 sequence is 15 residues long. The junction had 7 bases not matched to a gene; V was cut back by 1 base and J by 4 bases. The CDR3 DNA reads TGCGCCAGCAGCTTGTCCCTGGGACAGCTCACTGAAGCTTTCTTT. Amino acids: CASSLSLGQLTEAFF.

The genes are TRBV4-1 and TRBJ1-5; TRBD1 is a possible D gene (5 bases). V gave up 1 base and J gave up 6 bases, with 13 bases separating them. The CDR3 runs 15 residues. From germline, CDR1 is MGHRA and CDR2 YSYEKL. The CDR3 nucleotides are TGCGCCAGCAGCCAAGTGTTTTCAGACAGTCAGCCCCAGCATTTT. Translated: CASSQVFSDSQPQHF.

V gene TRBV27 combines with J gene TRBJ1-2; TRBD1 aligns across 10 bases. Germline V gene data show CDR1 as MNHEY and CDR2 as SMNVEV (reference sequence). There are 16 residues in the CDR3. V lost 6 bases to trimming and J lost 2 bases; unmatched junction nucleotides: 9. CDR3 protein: CASSPYRDRGNYGYTF. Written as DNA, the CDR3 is TGTGCCAGCAGCCCATACCGGGACAGGGGCAACTATGGCTACACCTTC.

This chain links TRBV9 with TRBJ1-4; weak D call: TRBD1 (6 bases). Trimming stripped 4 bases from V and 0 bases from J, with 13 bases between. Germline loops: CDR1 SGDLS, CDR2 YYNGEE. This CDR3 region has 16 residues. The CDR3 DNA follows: TGTGCCAGCAGCCATACAGGGAAGTCAACTAATGAAAAACTGTTTTTT. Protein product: CASSHTGKSTNEKLFF.

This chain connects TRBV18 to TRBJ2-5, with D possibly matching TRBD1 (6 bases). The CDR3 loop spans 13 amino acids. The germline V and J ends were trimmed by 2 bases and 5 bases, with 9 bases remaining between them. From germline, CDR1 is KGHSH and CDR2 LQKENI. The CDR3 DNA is TGTGCCAGCTCACCATACCAGGGGGAGACCCAGTACTTC. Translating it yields CASSPYQGETQYF.